A single sample gave rise to the 7 T cell receptor beta chains below, sequenced in a study of blood T cell repertoires in COVID-19. The method was immunoSEQ multiplex PCR; TCRdb's version includes in-frame clones alone and lacks a portion of them. The sample holds about 75,000 clones, 90% seen once. Sample: peripheral blood. Receptors were obtained from a human donor in a cohort sampled during active COVID-19.

V and J are TRBV5-4 and TRBJ2-6; 12 bases match TRBD1. There are 17 residues in the CDR3. Germline V lookup: CDR1 SGHNT, CDR2 YYREEE (reference sequence). The V and J ends lost 2 bases and 4 bases, in that order; junction bases with no gene match: 4. The CDR3 nucleotides read TGTGCCAGCAGCTTCCGGGACAGGGGGCTCGGGGCCAACGTCCTGACTTTC. It yields the protein CASSFRDRGLGANVLTF.

The chain is built from TRBV4-1 and TRBJ1-4, with TRBD1 matching over 7 bases. The CDR3 covers 18 residues. Looked up from germline, CDR1 is MGHRA and CDR2 is YSYEKL. With V trimmed by 1 base and J by 0 bases, 8 bases remained unmatched. CDR3 amino acids: CASSQGQGGTSTNEKLFF. CDR3 DNA sequence: TGCGCCAGCAGCCAAGGACAGGGAGGAACTTCAACTAATGAAAAACTGTTTTTT.

The chain links TRBV10-2 to TRBJ2-3; D ambiguous. Germline assignment: CDR1 WSHSY and CDR2 SAAADI. The CDR3 has 17 amino acids. V was cut by 10 bases and J by 0 bases, with 23 bases left in between. The CDR3 nucleotides read TGCGCCACCGAAACAGCACCCGCCGCGTCTAGCACAGATACGCAGTATTTT. This codes for CATETAPAASSTDTQYF.

The chain links TRBV30 to TRBJ2-6, with 9 bases matching TRBD1. This CDR3 region has 16 residues. V was clipped by 3 bases and J by 4 bases; unmatched bases: 7. Looked up from germline, CDR1 is GTSNPN and CDR2 is SVGIG (reference sequence). The CDR3, as DNA: TGTGCCTGGAGCCCGGACAGGGGTACCGGGGCCAACGTCCTGACTTTC. Encoded protein: CAWSPDRGTGANVLTF.

The gene calls are TRBV2 and TRBJ2-1, with 11 bases lining up with TRBD1. V gave up 8 bases and J gave up 5 bases; unmatched junction bases: 5. Germline-derived CDR1 and CDR2 are SNHLY and FYNNEI. CDR3 length: 14 amino acids. This CDR3 is CASARDRGDNEQFF. The CDR3, as DNA: TGTGCCAGCGCCCGGGACAGGGGGGACAATGAGCAGTTCTTC.

The chain is built from TRBV9 and TRBJ2-1; 10 nucleotides agree with TRBD2. The germline CDR1 and CDR2 sequences are SGDLS and YYNGEE. The CDR3 contains 15 residues. Unmatched junction bases numbered 4, after V lost 3 bases and J lost 4 bases. CDR3 in amino acids: CASSDLAGVYNEQFF. The CDR3 DNA reads TGTGCCAGCAGCGACCTAGCGGGAGTTTACAATGAGCAGTTCTTC.

V gene TRBV5-1 combines with J gene TRBJ2-3; 12 nucleotides match TRBD2. V trimming: 4 bases; J trimming: 4 bases; junction bases outside the gene matches: 7. The CDR3 contains 16 residues. Germline V CDR1 and CDR2: SGHRS, YFSETQ. DNA of the CDR3: TGCGCCAGCAGCCCCACTAGCGGGGGGCGGTCAGATACGCAGTATTTT. This sequence encodes CASSPTSGGRSDTQYF. Complete variable domain (other parts from reference TRBV5-1 and TRBJ2-3): KAGVTQTPRYLIKTRGQQVTLSCSPISGHRSVSWYQQTPGQGLQFLFEYFSETQRNKGNFPGRFSGRQFSNSRSEMNVSTLELGDSALYLCASSPTSGGRSDTQYFGPGTRLTVL.